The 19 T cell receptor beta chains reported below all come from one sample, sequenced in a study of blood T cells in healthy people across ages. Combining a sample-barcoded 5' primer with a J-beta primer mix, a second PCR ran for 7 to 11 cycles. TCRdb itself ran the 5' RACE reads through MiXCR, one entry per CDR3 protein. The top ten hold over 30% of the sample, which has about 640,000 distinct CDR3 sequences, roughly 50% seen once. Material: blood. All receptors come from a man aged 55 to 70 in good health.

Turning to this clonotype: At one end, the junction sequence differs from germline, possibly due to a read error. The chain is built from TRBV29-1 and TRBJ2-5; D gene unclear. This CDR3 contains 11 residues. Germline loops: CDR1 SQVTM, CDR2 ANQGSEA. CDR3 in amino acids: CSVTIQETLYF. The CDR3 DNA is TGCAGTGTGACGATCCAAGAGACCCTGTACTTC.

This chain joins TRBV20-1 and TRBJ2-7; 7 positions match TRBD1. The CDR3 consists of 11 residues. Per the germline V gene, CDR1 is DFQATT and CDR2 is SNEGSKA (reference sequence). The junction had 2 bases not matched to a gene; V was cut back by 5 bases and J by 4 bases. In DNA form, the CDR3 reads TGCAGTGCTGACAGGGCATACGAGCAGTACTTC. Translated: CSADRAYEQYF.

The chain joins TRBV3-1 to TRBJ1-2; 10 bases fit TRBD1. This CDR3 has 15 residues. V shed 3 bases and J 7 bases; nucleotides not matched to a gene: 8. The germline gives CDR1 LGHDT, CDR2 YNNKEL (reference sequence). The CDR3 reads CASSHLGQGDGGYTF. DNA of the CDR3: TGTGCCAGCAGCCACCTCGGACAGGGGGACGGTGGCTACACCTTC. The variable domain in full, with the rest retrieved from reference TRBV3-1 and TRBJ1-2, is DTAVSQTPKYLVTQMGNDKSIKCEQNLGHDTMYWYKQDSKKFLKIMFSYNNKELIINETVPNRFSPKSPDKAHLNLHINSLELGDSAVYFCASSHLGQGDGGYTFGSGTRLTVV.

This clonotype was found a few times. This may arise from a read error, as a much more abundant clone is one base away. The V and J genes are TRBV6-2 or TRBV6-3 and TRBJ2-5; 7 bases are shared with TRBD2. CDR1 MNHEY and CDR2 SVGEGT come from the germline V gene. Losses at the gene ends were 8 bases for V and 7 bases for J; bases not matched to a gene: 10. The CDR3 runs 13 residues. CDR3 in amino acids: CASGGLGKGTQYF. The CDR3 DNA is TGTGCCAGCGGAGGACTAGGGAAGGGGACCCAGTACTTC.

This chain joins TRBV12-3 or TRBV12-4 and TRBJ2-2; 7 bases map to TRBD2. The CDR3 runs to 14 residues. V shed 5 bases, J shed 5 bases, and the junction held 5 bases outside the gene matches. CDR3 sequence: CASSIREGTGELFF. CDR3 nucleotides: TGTGCCAGCAGTATTAGGGAGGGGACCGGGGAGCTGTTTTTT.

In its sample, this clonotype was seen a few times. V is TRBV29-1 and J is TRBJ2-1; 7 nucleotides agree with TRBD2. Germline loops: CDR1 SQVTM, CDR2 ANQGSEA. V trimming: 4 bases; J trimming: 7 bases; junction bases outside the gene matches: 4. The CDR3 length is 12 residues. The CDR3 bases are TGCAGCGTTGGCCCTAGCGGAAATGAGCAGTTCTTC. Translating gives CSVGPSGNEQFF.

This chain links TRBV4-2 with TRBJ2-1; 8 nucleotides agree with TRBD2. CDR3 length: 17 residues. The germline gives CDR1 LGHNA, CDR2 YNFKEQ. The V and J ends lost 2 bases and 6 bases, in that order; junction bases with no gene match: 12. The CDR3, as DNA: TGTGCCAGCAGCCAACCCCCGGGACGAGCGGGGGCCAATGAGCAGTTCTTC. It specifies CASSQPPGRAGANEQFF.

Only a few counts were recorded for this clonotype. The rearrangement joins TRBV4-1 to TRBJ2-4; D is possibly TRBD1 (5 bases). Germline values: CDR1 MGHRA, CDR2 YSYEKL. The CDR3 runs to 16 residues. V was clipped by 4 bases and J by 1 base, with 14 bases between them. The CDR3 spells CASSPLGAIAKNIQYF. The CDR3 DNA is TGCGCCAGCAGCCCCTTAGGGGCTATTGCCAAAAACATTCAGTACTTC.

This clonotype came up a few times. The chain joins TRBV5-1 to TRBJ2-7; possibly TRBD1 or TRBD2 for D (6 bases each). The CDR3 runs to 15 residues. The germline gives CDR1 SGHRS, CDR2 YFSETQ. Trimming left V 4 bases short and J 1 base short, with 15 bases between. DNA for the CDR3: TGCGCCAGCAGCGAGGGGGGACACATTTCCTACGAGCAGTACTTC. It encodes CASSEGGHISYEQYF.

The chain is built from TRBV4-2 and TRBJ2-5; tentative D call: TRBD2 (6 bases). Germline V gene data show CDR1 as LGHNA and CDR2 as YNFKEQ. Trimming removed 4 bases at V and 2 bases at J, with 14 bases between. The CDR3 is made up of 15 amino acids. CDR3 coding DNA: TGTGCCAGCAGCCCCGGCGGGACCAAGCAAGAGACCCAGTACTTC. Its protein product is CASSPGGTKQETQYF.

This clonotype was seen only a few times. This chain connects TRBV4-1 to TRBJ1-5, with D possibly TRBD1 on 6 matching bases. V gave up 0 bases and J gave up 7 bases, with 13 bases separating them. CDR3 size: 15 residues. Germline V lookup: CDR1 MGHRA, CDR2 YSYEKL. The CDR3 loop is CASSQDRGGRQPQHF. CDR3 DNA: TGCGCCAGCAGCCAAGATCGGGGGGGCCGGCAGCCCCAGCATTTT.

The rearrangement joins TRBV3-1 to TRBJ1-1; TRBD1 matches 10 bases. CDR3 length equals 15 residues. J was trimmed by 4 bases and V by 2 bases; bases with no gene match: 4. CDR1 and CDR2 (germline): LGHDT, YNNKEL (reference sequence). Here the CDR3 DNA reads TGTGCCAGCAGCCAAATCCGGGACAGGGGCACTGAAGCTTTCTTT. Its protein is CASSQIRDRGTEAFF.

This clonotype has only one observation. In nucleotides, the CDR3 is TGCAGTGCTAGGAAGGACAGGGAGGGCTACACCTTC. The encoded protein is CSARKDREGYTF. The chain joins TRBV20-1 to TRBJ1-2, with 8 bases matching TRBD1. Unmatched junction bases numbered 5, after V lost 3 bases and J lost 8 bases. The length of the CDR3 is 12 residues. Germline V gives CDR1 DFQATT, CDR2 SNEGSKA (reference sequence).

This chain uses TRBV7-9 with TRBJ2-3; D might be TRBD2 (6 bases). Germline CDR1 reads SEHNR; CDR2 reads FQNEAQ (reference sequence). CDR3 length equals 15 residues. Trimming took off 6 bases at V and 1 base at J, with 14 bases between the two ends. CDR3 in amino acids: CASRATREGTDTQYF. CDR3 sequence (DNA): TGTGCCAGCAGGGCTACCAGGGAGGGCACAGATACGCAGTATTTT.

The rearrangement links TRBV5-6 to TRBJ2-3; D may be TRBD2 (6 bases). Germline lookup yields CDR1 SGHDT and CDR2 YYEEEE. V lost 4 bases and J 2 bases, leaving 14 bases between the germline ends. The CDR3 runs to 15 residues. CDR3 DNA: TGTGCCAGCAGCCGAGCCGGGACTTCCACAGATACGCAGTATTTT. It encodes CASSRAGTSTDTQYF.

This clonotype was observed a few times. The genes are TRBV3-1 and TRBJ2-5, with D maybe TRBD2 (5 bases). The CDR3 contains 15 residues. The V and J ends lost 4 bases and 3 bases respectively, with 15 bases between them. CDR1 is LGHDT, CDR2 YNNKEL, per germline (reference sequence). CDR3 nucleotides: TGTGCCAGCAGCCCCAGCATCGGGCGGGAAGAGACCCAGTACTTC. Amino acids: CASSPSIGREETQYF.

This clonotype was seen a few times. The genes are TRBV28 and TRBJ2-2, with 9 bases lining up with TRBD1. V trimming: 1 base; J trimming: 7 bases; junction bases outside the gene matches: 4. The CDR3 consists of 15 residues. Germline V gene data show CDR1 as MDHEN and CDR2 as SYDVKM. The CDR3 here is CASSLSGQGNGELFF. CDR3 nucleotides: TGTGCCAGCAGTTTATCCGGACAGGGGAACGGGGAGCTGTTTTTT.

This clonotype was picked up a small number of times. CDR3 amino acids: CASSQDWDRNGYGYTF. DNA for the CDR3: TGCGCCAGCAGCCAAGATTGGGACAGGAATGGCTATGGCTACACCTTC. The chain has TRBV4-1 and TRBJ1-2; TRBD1 matches 8 bases. CDR3 length: 16 residues. Germline V gene data show CDR1 as MGHRA and CDR2 as YSYEKL. The junction had 7 bases not matched to a gene; V was cut back by 0 bases and J by 4 bases.

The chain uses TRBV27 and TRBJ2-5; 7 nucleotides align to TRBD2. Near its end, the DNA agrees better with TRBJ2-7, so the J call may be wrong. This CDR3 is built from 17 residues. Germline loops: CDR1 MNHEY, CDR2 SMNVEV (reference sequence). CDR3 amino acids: CASTLGLAASAPYEQYF. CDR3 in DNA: TGTGCCAGCACCTTGGGGCTAGCGGCTTCCGCCCCCTACGAGCAGTACTTC.